This T cell receptor beta chain was found in a study of blood T cell repertoires in COVID-19. Looking at the study overall: Sample material is recorded as cDNA or gDNA derived from T cells, B-cell-depleted T cells, or PBMCs.

The method was immunoSEQ multiplex PCR; TCRdb's version includes in-frame clones alone and lacks a portion of them. There are under 500,000 clones in the sample; 80% to 90% occur only once, and around 1.1% lies in the top ten. Participants, about 18 to 90 years old, spanned around 25 US areas. This CDR3 is 14 amino acids long. V was shortened by 4 bases and J by 5 bases, with 14 bases between the two germline ends. Germline V gene data show CDR1 as ENHRY and CDR2 as SYGVKD. The source material was PBMCs or T cells enriched from blood (not recorded which). The chain combines TRBV10-3 with TRBJ2-5; the D gene is possibly TRBD2 (7 bases). The sequence came from a man aged 25 to 40 who had recovered from COVID-19. This CDR3 is CAISGVGGRETQYF. DNA of the CDR3: TGTGCCATCAGTGGAGTGGGGGGGCGGGAGACCCAGTACTTC.